The 24 T cell receptor beta chains presented below share a single source sample, sequenced in a study of blood T cell repertoires in COVID-19. The protocol was immunoSEQ multiplex PCR, while the TCRdb copy is restricted to in-frame clones and leaves out a portion. The sample holds 70,000 to 95,000 clones, about nine tenths seen once. Sequenced input: peripheral blood. All receptors come from a human donor with active COVID-19. The donor label of this sample is uncertain.

The chain has TRBV19 and TRBJ1-5; possibly TRBD1 for D (5 bases). V was cut by 5 bases and J by 2 bases, with 19 bases left in between. This CDR3 is 17 amino acids long. Germline V gene lookup returns CDR1 LNHDA and CDR2 SQIVND (reference sequence). CDR3 protein: CASSPPGGAWGNQPQHF. DNA of the CDR3: TGTGCCAGTAGTCCGCCCGGAGGGGCTTGGGGCAATCAGCCCCAGCATTTT. The whole variable domain, filled in from reference TRBV19 and TRBJ1-5, reads DGGITQSPKYLFRKEGQNVTLSCEQNLNHDAMYWYRQDPGQGLRLIYYSQIVNDFQKGDIAEGYSVSREKKESFPLTVTSAQKNPTAFYLCASSPPGGAWGNQPQHFGDGTRLSIL.

The J gene is TRBJ2-4, the V gene TRBV2, with 8 nucleotides matching TRBD2. Germline loops: CDR1 SNHLY, CDR2 FYNNEI. V was clipped by 4 bases and J by 8 bases; unmatched bases: 16. CDR3 length: 17 amino acids. This chain's CDR3 is CASSVMQRGSSRYIQYF. DNA for the CDR3: TGTGCCAGCAGTGTTATGCAGCGGGGGTCTAGCCGGTACATTCAGTACTTC.

The V gene is TRBV28, the J gene TRBJ2-2; TRBD1 matches 7 bases. The germline V gene has CDR1 MDHEN and CDR2 SYDVKM. V trimming: 3 bases; J trimming: 8 bases; junction bases outside the gene matches: 6. CDR3 length equals 14 residues. The CDR3 nucleotides read TGTGCCAGCAGTTTTCAAGGGGGCGGTGGGGAGCTGTTTTTT. Its protein is CASSFQGGGGELFF.

The chain recombines TRBV7-2 with TRBJ1-2; TRBD1 matches 10 bases. This CDR3 contains 15 residues. V gave up 4 bases and J gave up 6 bases; unmatched junction bases: 8. Germline CDR1 SGHTA, CDR2 FQGNSA. CDR3 in amino acids: CASSYGQGESDGYTF. CDR3 DNA: TGTGCCAGCAGCTACGGACAGGGGGAATCTGATGGCTACACCTTC.

The chain employs TRBV2 and TRBJ2-3, with D perhaps TRBD1 (6 bases). The CDR3 extends over 14 amino acids. Trimming cost V 9 bases and J 2 bases, with 15 bases left between them. Germline values: CDR1 SNHLY, CDR2 FYNNEI. The CDR3 is CASKRQGSTDTQYF. CDR3 in DNA: TGTGCCAGTAAGCGGCAGGGGTCCACAGATACGCAGTATTTT.

V gene TRBV18 combines with J gene TRBJ1-2; D is possibly TRBD1 (5 bases). V was cut by 4 bases and J by 4 bases, with 16 bases left in between. The germline V gene encodes CDR1 KGHSH and CDR2 LQKENI. This CDR3 spans 15 amino acids. In DNA, the CDR3 is TGTGCCAGCTCACGTTCGGAGGGACGGAGCTATGGCTACACCTTC. Encoded protein: CASSRSEGRSYGYTF.

The count of this clone is one. J is TRBJ1-2 and V is TRBV12-3 or TRBV12-4, with 9 bases identical to TRBD1. The CDR3 extends over 13 amino acids. V trimming: 6 bases; J trimming: 6 bases; junction bases outside the gene matches: 5. Here the CDR3 reads CASRDTGGDGYTF. CDR3 coding DNA: TGTGCCAGCAGAGATACAGGGGGCGATGGCTACACCTTC.

In its sample, this clone was seen once. V gene TRBV5-1 combines with J gene TRBJ1-3, with D possibly TRBD1 on 5 matching bases. The germline CDR1 and CDR2 sequences are SGHRS and YFSETQ. Trimming took off 4 bases at V and 0 bases at J, with 11 bases between the two ends. The CDR3 is made up of 15 amino acids. The CDR3 spells CASSPSGNSGNTIYF. CDR3 coding DNA: TGCGCCAGCAGCCCGTCAGGGAACTCTGGAAACACCATATATTTT.

The genes are TRBV27 and TRBJ1-2, with no clear D. The germline CDR1 and CDR2 sequences are MNHEY and SMNVEV (reference sequence). Trimming removed 6 bases at V and 3 bases at J, with 17 bases between. The CDR3 has 15 amino acids. CDR3 loop: CASSPREEWHYGYTF. The CDR3 DNA is TGTGCCAGCAGCCCCCGGGAGGAATGGCACTATGGCTACACCTTC.

This clone was seen more than once but under ten times. V is TRBV29-1 and J is TRBJ2-7, with 7 bases fitting TRBD1. V lost 7 bases to trimming and J lost 2 bases; unmatched junction nucleotides: 2. There are 11 residues in the CDR3. Germline V gives CDR1 SQVTM, CDR2 ANQGSEA. Here the CDR3 reads CSGGTAYEQYF. The CDR3, as DNA: TGCAGCGGGGGGACAGCCTACGAGCAGTACTTC.

This clone was seen just once. The chain combines TRBV6-4 with TRBJ2-2; D is undetermined. This CDR3 is built from 14 residues. V lost 6 bases, J lost 3 bases, and 11 bases lay in between. Germline V gene sequence: CDR1 MRHNA, CDR2 SNTAGT. The chain's CDR3 is CASSARLYTGELFF. DNA of the CDR3: TGTGCCAGCAGCGCCCGCCTATACACCGGGGAGCTGTTTTTT.

The chain employs TRBV30 and TRBJ1-2, with 8 bases that match TRBD1. Trimming at V came to 4 bases and at J to 4 bases, leaving 2 bases not matched to a gene. In germline, CDR1 is GTSNPN, CDR2 SVGIG (reference sequence). This CDR3 spans 12 amino acids. The CDR3 coding sequence is TGTGCCTGGACCGGGACAGGCTATGGCTACACCTTC. It is translated as CAWTGTGYGYTF.

This chain connects TRBV14 to TRBJ1-2; tentatively, D is TRBD1 (5 bases). CDR3 size: 13 residues. V was shortened by 2 bases and J by 8 bases, with 12 bases between the two germline ends. CDR1 and CDR2 (germline): SGHDN, FVKESK. CDR3 sequence (DNA): TGTGCCAGCAGCCAAAAAAGGGGTTTCGGCTACACCTTC. Its protein product is CASSQKRGFGYTF.

This clone came up a few times. The chain employs TRBV5-1 and TRBJ1-2; no reliable D call. Deletions cut 0 bases from V and 4 bases from J, with 10 bases between. Looked up from germline, CDR1 is SGHRS and CDR2 is YFSETQ. This CDR3 spans 14 amino acids. The CDR3 nucleotides read TGCGCCAGCAGCTTGGACAGTATCATCTATGGCTACACCTTC. This gives the protein CASSLDSIIYGYTF.

This clone has just a few counts. The chain employs TRBV7-6 and TRBJ1-5; TRBD1 might be the D (5 bases). Trimming removed 2 bases at V and 4 bases at J, with 9 bases between. The CDR3 is 14 amino acids. The germline CDR1 and CDR2 sequences are SGHVS and FNYEAQ. The CDR3 protein is CASSLNRGNQPQHF. DNA for the CDR3: TGTGCCAGCAGCTTAAACCGGGGGAATCAGCCCCAGCATTTT. The full variable domain, with the rest looked up from reference TRBV7-6 and TRBJ1-5, is GAGVSQSPRYKVTKRGQDVALRCDPISGHVSLYWYRQALGQGPEFLTYFNYEAQQDKSGLPNDRFSAERPEGSISTLTIQRTEQRDSAMYRCASSLNRGNQPQHFGDGTRLSIL.

The chain links TRBV5-1 to TRBJ2-7, with 8 positions matching TRBD2. V was clipped by 3 bases and J by 3 bases; unmatched bases: 8. CDR3 length: 15 amino acids. Germline V CDR1 and CDR2: SGHRS, YFSETQ. The CDR3: CASSWSAGGNYEQYF. CDR3 coding DNA: TGCGCCAGCAGCTGGTCGGCGGGGGGAAACTACGAGCAGTACTTC.

This rearrangement joins TRBV4-3 to TRBJ1-1; D not certain. CDR3 length equals 14 residues. V was cut by 2 bases and J by 1 base, with 8 bases left in between. Germline assignment: CDR1 LGHNA and CDR2 YSLEER. DNA for the CDR3: TGCGCCAGCAGCCAAAGCTACCCGAACACTGAAGCTTTCTTT. It is translated as CASSQSYPNTEAFF.

The chain uses TRBV19 and TRBJ1-1, with 7 bases fitting TRBD1. There are 15 residues in the CDR3. The germline CDR1 and CDR2 sequences are LNHDA and SQIVND (reference sequence). V dropped 7 bases and J dropped 4; count of bases not matched to a gene: 12. CDR3: CASNPSRQGLTEAFF. The DNA of the CDR3 is TGTGCCAGTAATCCTTCCCGACAGGGTCTCACTGAAGCTTTCTTT.

The CDR3 coding sequence is TGTGCCAGCAGCCCCGGCGGGCGGGGGCCCTACAATGAGCAGTTCTTC. Translation gives CASSPGGRGPYNEQFF. This chain connects TRBV7-9 to TRBJ2-1; TRBD2 might be the D (7 bases). The germline V gene has CDR1 SEHNR and CDR2 FQNEAQ (reference sequence). The length of the CDR3 is 16 residues. Trimming took off 5 bases at V and 2 bases at J, with 16 bases between the two ends.

V gene TRBV18 combines with J gene TRBJ1-2; possibly TRBD1 for D (5 bases). Germline values: CDR1 KGHSH, CDR2 LQKENI. This CDR3 comprises 15 residues. Trimming took 2 bases from V and 6 from J, leaving 16 bases between them. The CDR3 sequence is CASSPSPDAGDGYTF. As DNA, the CDR3 is TGTGCCAGCTCACCAAGTCCGGACGCGGGGGATGGCTACACCTTC.

The rearrangement uses TRBV6-5 and TRBJ1-4, with D possibly being TRBD1 (6 bases). Germline V gene lookup returns CDR1 MNHEY and CDR2 SVGAGI. The ends were cut back, 4 bases at V and 8 bases at J, with 17 bases in the middle. The CDR3 is 15 amino acids. The CDR3: CASSLKPGQLEKLFF. CDR3 nucleotides: TGTGCCAGCAGTTTGAAACCCGGACAGCTGGAAAAACTGTTTTTT.

The chain uses TRBV13 and TRBJ1-6; D call uncertain. Trimming took 5 bases from V and 4 from J, leaving 9 bases between them. The CDR3 has 14 amino acids. Per the germline V gene, CDR1 is PRHDT and CDR2 is FYEKMQ (reference sequence). CDR3 amino acids: CASSVGRYNSPLHF. The CDR3 coding sequence is TGTGCCAGCAGCGTCGGGAGGTATAATTCACCCCTCCACTTT.

This chain connects TRBV4-3 to TRBJ2-3; 7 bases fit TRBD1. Trimming cost V 1 base and J 9 bases; bases outside gene matches: 4. The germline gives CDR1 LGHNA, CDR2 YSLEER. This CDR3 region has 13 residues. This chain's CDR3 is CASSQGPRGTQYF. The CDR3 nucleotides read TGCGCCAGCAGCCAAGGTCCCAGGGGGACGCAGTATTTT.

A remark on this clone: One end of the junction is discordant with germline, which a read error may explain. The V call is TRBV7-7, the J call TRBJ2-3, with a weak D call TRBD1 (5 bases). Germline loops: CDR1 SSHAT, CDR2 FNYEAQ (reference sequence). The CDR3 consists of 15 residues. In nucleotides, the CDR3 is TGTGCTAGCAGCTTTTCGGGCAGGGGCACAGATACGCAGTATTTT. Its translation: CASSFSGRGTDTQYF.